This T cell receptor beta chain came from a study of cytomegalovirus exposure and HLA in healthy donors. Points from the study as a whole: Later on, analysis showed that most CMV-associated TCR beta chains appeared to be HLA-restricted. Data from an earlier analysis indicated that most TCR beta V segments were productive either about 87% or about 30% of the time. Analysis performed later showed TCR beta chains linked to HLA being more clonally expanded than equally common others.

Healthy people donating bone marrow made up the donors. CDR3 length equals 13 residues. The germline V gene encodes CDR1 SGHTA and CDR2 FQGNSA. Trimming pared 4 bases from V and 2 bases from J, leaving 6 bases between. Turning to this clone: Antigen: not known.

The PCR contained 60 Vbeta and 13 Jbeta primers. Measured with immunoSEQ multiplex PCR; TCRdb has only the in-frame clones, and not every one. The profile shows about 210,000 clones, about 80% of them singletons. The origin of this receptor is a male donor in good health and CMV-seronegative. The chain employs TRBV7-2 and TRBJ2-1; D remains ambiguous. The sequenced sample was PBMCs. As DNA, the CDR3 is TGTGCCAGCAGCTACGACACCTACAATGAGCAGTTCTTC. Amino acid sequence: CASSYDTYNEQFF.